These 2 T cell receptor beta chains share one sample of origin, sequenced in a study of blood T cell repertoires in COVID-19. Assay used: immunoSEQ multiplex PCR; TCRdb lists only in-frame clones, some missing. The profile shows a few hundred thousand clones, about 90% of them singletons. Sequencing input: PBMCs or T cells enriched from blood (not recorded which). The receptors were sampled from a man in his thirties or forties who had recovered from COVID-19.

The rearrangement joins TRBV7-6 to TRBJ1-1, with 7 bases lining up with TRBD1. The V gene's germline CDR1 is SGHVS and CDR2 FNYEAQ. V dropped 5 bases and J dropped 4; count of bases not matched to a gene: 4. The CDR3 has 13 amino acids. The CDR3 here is CASSQTGITEAFF. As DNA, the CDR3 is TGTGCCAGCAGCCAGACAGGGATCACTGAAGCTTTCTTT. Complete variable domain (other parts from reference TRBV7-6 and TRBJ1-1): GAGVSQSPRYKVTKRGQDVALRCDPISGHVSLYWYRQALGQGPEFLTYFNYEAQQDKSGLPNDRFSAERPEGSISTLTIQRTEQRDSAMYRCASSQTGITEAFFGQGTRLTVV.

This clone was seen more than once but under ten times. DNA of the CDR3: TGCAGCGTGGGACAGGGGGTGGGTTACAATGAGCAGTTCTTC. This codes for CSVGQGVGYNEQFF. V usage is TRBV29-1 and J usage is TRBJ2-1; TRBD1 aligns across 11 bases. Germline CDR1 reads SQVTM; CDR2 reads ANQGSEA. V shed 6 bases and J 4 bases; nucleotides not matched to a gene: 5. This CDR3 is 14 amino acids long.